This T cell receptor beta chain was sequenced in a study of metastatic and nonmetastatic thyroid tumors. Study details: Blood and tumor or nodule tissue repertoires from malignant and benign thyroid patients were compared.

In the source study's methods: The study built a papillary thyroid cancer distant-metastasis classifier from CDR3 differences across clinicopathological groups. TCRdb re-clonotyped the PCR reads through MiXCR. The authors' filters were not applied to this entry. Of about 37,000 clones listed, about 14% are singletons. This clone was counted many times. Its matching antigen is unknown. Whole-study results and caveats: It was reported that TCR beta diversity was significantly higher in malignant thyroid tumors than benign nodules, in blood and tumor.

Treatment of any kind had been given to no patient before thyroid surgery. The CDR3 loop spans 14 amino acids. V shed 0 bases and J shed 6 bases, with 10 bases lying between them. Germline V gene lookup returns CDR1 SNHLY and CDR2 FYNNEI. This TCR was sampled from a female donor with papillary thyroid cancer or a benign thyroid nodule (not recorded which). Some clones in this sample may be carry-over from other donors' samples. This chain uses TRBV2 with TRBJ2-3; D call uncertain. Sequenced material: blood. This CDR3 is CASSEARAIDTQYF. In DNA, the CDR3 is TGTGCCAGCAGTGAAGCCAGAGCAATTGATACGCAGTATTTT.